This T cell receptor (beta chain) was sequenced during a study of cytomegalovirus exposure and HLA in healthy donors. About the study: Unique TCRs numbering about 87 million, obtained from HLA-typed donors, made up an early data release.

Concerning this clone itself: What it binds is not known.

There are 13 residues in the CDR3. The V gene's germline CDR1 is LGHNT and CDR2 FRNRAP. V lost 1 base, J lost 7 bases, and 11 bases lay in between. The PCR employed 60 Vbeta primers together with 13 Jbeta primers. Per the study methods: About 9.9 million of the roughly 80 million unique TCR beta chains counted in a later analysis were shared. Measured with immunoSEQ multiplex PCR; TCRdb has only the in-frame clones, and not every one. V and J calls and clone size follow that table, whereas D and trimming were derived from the DNA. This table has some 110,000 clones, 80% to 85% appearing once. Notes on the study in general: A later analysis linked a missense variant in DCLRE1C to the trimming of TCR beta V and J genes. Reported findings show TCR beta sequences accurately forecast HLA-A and HLA-B alleles in most subjects.

The receptor was isolated from a man aged 25 to 40 in good health and CMV-seropositive. Material: PBMCs. J is TRBJ2-7 and V is TRBV12-5; maybe TRBD2 (5 bases). The CDR3 region is CASGLGPGGEQYF. CDR3 DNA sequence: TGTGCTAGTGGTTTGGGCCCCGGAGGTGAGCAGTACTTC.